This TCR beta chain was recorded in a study of T cell responses to AZD1222 COVID-19 vaccine. V lost 4 bases and J 7 bases, leaving 10 bases between the germline ends. This CDR3 is built from 13 residues. Overall study findings and caveats: When two AZD1222 doses had been given, Spike-specific TCR breadth and depth rose. Clonal diversity was possibly underestimated, and the donors were mostly white British, with more females. As reported, nearly half of all spike-specific TCRs target variant regions that are unmutated.

Using immunoSEQ multiplex PCR, the repertoire was profiled, and TCRdb retains in-frame clones only, with some absent. The sample consists of approximately 120,000 clones, about 89% of them appearing once. Note on this clone: The target antigen is unknown.

The rearrangement links TRBV12-3 or TRBV12-4 to TRBJ2-2; D ambiguous. This specimen consisted of peripheral blood, obtained 28 days after the second AZD1222 dose. The sequence derives from an adult who received the AZD1222 COVID-19 vaccine. The DNA for the CDR3 is TGTGCCAGCAGTTCTTTTTGGGGCGGGGAGCTGTTTTTT. Its protein is CASSSFWGGELFF.